This T cell receptor (beta chain) was found in a study of cytomegalovirus exposure and HLA in healthy donors. J gave up 5 bases and V 2 bases, and 5 bases lay outside the gene matches. Germline lookup yields CDR1 SQVTM and CDR2 ANQGSEA. This CDR3 has 13 residues. A multiplex PCR was run with 60 Vbeta primers and 13 Jbeta primers. Using immunoSEQ multiplex PCR, the repertoire was profiled, and TCRdb retains in-frame clones only, with some absent. The sample consists of 150,000 or so clones, roughly 73% of them appearing once. Sequencing was done on a sample of PBMCs. The receptor's source is a woman aged 18 to 35 in good health and CMV-seronegative. V is TRBV29-1 and J is TRBJ1-1; 7 nucleotides align to TRBD1. The CDR3 DNA sequence: TGCAGCGTTGAAAGAGGGGGCTGGACTGAAGCTTTCTTT. Encoded protein: CSVERGGWTEAFF.